The clone carrying this T cell receptor beta chain was counted many times. Its antigen is still unknown. The data were obtained in a study of Graves' ophthalmopathy and Graves' hyperthyroidism. Study-wide background: Peripheral blood sampling occurred at initial diagnosis, before any treatment.

Researchers classed hyperthyroidism as stable given no ophthalmopathy within 18 months of follow-up. The germline CDR1 and CDR2 sequences are DFQATT and SNEGSKA (reference sequence). There are 13 residues in the CDR3. Trimming left V 6 bases short and J 10 bases short, with 21 bases between. Whole-study results and caveats: A majority of expanded thyroid clonotypes exceeding 0.001 frequency were likewise present in blood.

Investigators amplified TCR beta CDR3 regions from RNA transcripts. The first round was an RT-PCR with HTBI primers, and the second round was a multiplex PCR. TCRdb ran MiXCR on the multiplex PCR reads and lists one entry per CDR3 protein. The sample records a few hundred thousand distinct CDR3 sequences, roughly 20% being singletons. This receptor was taken from a woman between 18 and 29 years old with stable Graves' hyperthyroidism. Specimen: peripheral blood. This rearrangement joins TRBV20-1 to TRBJ1-1; a possible D gene is TRBD1 (6 bases). The CDR3 DNA sequence: TGCAGTGCCCCACCGGGGGCAGGACAAGTAGCTTTCTTT. Translating it yields CSAPPGAGQVAFF.